The next 26 T cell receptor beta chains were all read from a single sample in a study of cytomegalovirus exposure and HLA in healthy donors. Researchers ran the PCR with 60 Vbeta and 13 Jbeta primers. Some clones are missing from TCRdb's copy, which holds only in-frame ones; the method was immunoSEQ multiplex PCR. Here the sample spans about 160,000 clones, roughly 80% being singletons. The source material was PBMCs. The receptors shown here come from a woman younger than 45 in good health and CMV-seropositive.

The chain recombines TRBV4-2 with TRBJ1-2; no firm D call. V was cut by 1 base and J by 0 bases, with 6 bases left in between. Germline V gene data show CDR1 as LGHNA and CDR2 as YNFKEQ. CDR3 length: 14 amino acids. In nucleotides, the CDR3 is TGTGCCAGCAGCCAAGGGGCAGCTAACTATGGCTACACCTTC. Its protein is CASSQGAANYGYTF.

This clone was counted between two and nine times. The V call is TRBV9, the J call TRBJ2-7; 11 bases align to TRBD2. This CDR3 is 16 amino acids long. Germline CDR1 reads SGDLS; CDR2 reads YYNGEE. Unmatched junction bases numbered 3, after V lost 0 bases and J lost 1 base. The CDR3 sequence is CASSVGVAGGSYEQYF. The DNA for the CDR3 is TGTGCCAGCAGCGTAGGAGTAGCGGGGGGGTCCTACGAGCAGTACTTC.

The chain uses TRBV7-2 and TRBJ1-1; D possibly corresponds to TRBD1 (6 bases). CDR3 size: 13 residues. Germline CDR1 SGHTA, CDR2 FQGNSA. Deletions cut 6 bases from V and 4 bases from J, with 12 bases between. CDR3 sequence: CASRQGRFTEAFF. In DNA form, the CDR3 reads TGTGCCAGCAGACAGGGCAGGTTCACTGAAGCTTTCTTT.

The count of this clone is one. The CDR3 region is CAWSVGRTSGGFETQYF. In DNA, the CDR3 is TGTGCCTGGAGTGTAGGGAGGACTAGCGGGGGGTTCGAGACCCAGTACTTC. The gene calls are TRBV30 and TRBJ2-5; TRBD2 aligns across 14 bases. The CDR3 contains 17 residues. Germline lookup yields CDR1 GTSNPN and CDR2 SVGIG (reference sequence). The J segment lost 5 bases and the V segment lost 0 bases, leaving 8 bases of the junction unmatched.

The sample holds one count of this clone. The chain recombines TRBV27 with TRBJ2-1; D might be TRBD2 (6 bases). The germline V gene encodes CDR1 MNHEY and CDR2 SMNVEV (reference sequence). The CDR3 totals 15 residues. With 7 bases removed from V and 9 bases from J, the gap between germline ends came to 22 bases. CDR3 sequence: CASIRRGILSSEQFF. CDR3 nucleotide sequence: TGTGCCAGCATTCGGCGGGGAATCTTATCGAGTGAGCAGTTCTTC.

This clone was detected once. The chain employs TRBV11-3 and TRBJ2-7, with 8 bases identical to TRBD1. Germline V gene sequence: CDR1 SGHNT, CDR2 YENEEA. V lost 1 base, J lost 5 bases, and 1 base stayed unmatched. CDR3 length equals 13 residues. The CDR3, as DNA: TGTGCCAGCAGCTTAGTACAGGGGGACGAGCAGTACTTC. The encoded protein is CASSLVQGDEQYF.

The chain employs TRBV5-1 and TRBJ1-1, with a weak D call TRBD1 (6 bases). V lost 0 bases, J lost 1 base, and 13 bases lay in between. This CDR3 is built from 16 residues. The germline V gene encodes CDR1 SGHRS and CDR2 YFSETQ. CDR3: CASSLGGGERNTEAFF. The CDR3 coding sequence is TGCGCCAGCAGCTTGGGGGGGGGCGAGAGGAACACTGAAGCTTTCTTT.

The J gene is TRBJ1-1, the V gene TRBV9; D unresolved. With 4 bases removed from V and 2 bases from J, the gap between germline ends came to 12 bases. Germline CDR1 is SGDLS and CDR2 is YYNGEE. This CDR3 has 14 residues. CDR3 loop: CASSPNPVNTEAFF. Here the CDR3 DNA reads TGTGCCAGCAGCCCAAATCCAGTTAACACTGAAGCTTTCTTT.

CDR3 region: CASGLSFTENWQYF. The CDR3 DNA reads as TGTGCTAGTGGGCTTTCCTTTACAGAAAACTGGCAGTATTTT. This chain joins TRBV12-5 and TRBJ2-3; D is uncertain. Trimming pared 6 bases from V and 11 bases from J, leaving 21 bases between. The CDR3 has 14 amino acids. Germline V gives CDR1 LGHNT, CDR2 FRNRAP.

This rearrangement joins TRBV7-2 to TRBJ2-2; weak D call: TRBD2 (5 bases). This CDR3 is built from 18 residues. CDR1 is SGHTA and CDR2 is FQGNSA in the germline V gene. V dropped 0 bases and J dropped 0 bases, with 14 bases sitting between them. The CDR3 protein is CASSLAIPGYANTGELFF. CDR3 bases: TGTGCCAGCAGCTTAGCGATTCCGGGGTACGCGAACACCGGGGAGCTGTTTTTT.

The rearrangement links TRBV7-7 to TRBJ1-3; unclear D gene. With 3 bases removed from V and 4 bases from J, the gap between germline ends came to 7 bases. This CDR3 has 13 amino acids. Per germline, CDR1 SSHAT and CDR2 FNYEAQ (reference sequence). The CDR3 DNA reads as TGTGCCAGCAGCTTGGAGAGAGGAAACACCATATATTTT. Its protein product is CASSLERGNTIYF.

The chain is built from TRBV9 and TRBJ2-7, with D possibly TRBD2 on 7 matching bases. The V end lost 2 bases, the J end lost 5 bases, and 11 bases lay between the germline ends. CDR1 and CDR2 (germline): SGDLS, YYNGEE. The CDR3 covers 13 residues. The CDR3 spells CASSVGGADEQYF. The CDR3 DNA is TGTGCCAGCAGCGTTGGGGGGGCGGACGAGCAGTACTTC.

This sequence joins TRBV19 and TRBJ1-5, with D perhaps matching TRBD1 (5 bases). The CDR3 contains 14 residues. Trimming took 4 bases from V and 7 from J, leaving 14 bases between them. In germline, CDR1 is LNHDA, CDR2 SQIVND (reference sequence). In DNA form, the CDR3 reads TGTGCCAGTAGTAAAGGACAAGAGTGGCAGCCCCAGCATTTT. This encodes CASSKGQEWQPQHF.

A note on this clone: Other DNA sequences in this sample translate to the same CDR3. The J gene is TRBJ2-3, the V gene TRBV9, with D possibly matching TRBD1 (6 bases). V was pared by 0 bases and J by 1 base, with 9 bases between. This CDR3 is built from 15 residues. Per the germline V gene, CDR1 is SGDLS and CDR2 is YYNGEE. CDR3 residues: CASSVGGGRTDTQYF. CDR3 DNA: TGTGCCAGCAGCGTAGGTGGGGGCCGCACAGATACGCAGTATTTT.

The V gene is TRBV7-2, the J gene TRBJ1-2; TRBD1 matches 7 bases. J lost 8 bases, V lost 5 bases, and 11 bases had no gene match. This CDR3 region has 14 residues. Germline loops: CDR1 SGHTA, CDR2 FQGNSA. The CDR3 is CASSRQGPYEGYTF. DNA of the CDR3: TGTGCCAGCAGCCGACAGGGACCCTATGAGGGCTACACCTTC.

A remark on this clone: At one end the junction does not follow the germline gene, possibly because of a read error. CDR3 sequence reads: CAGSIGITGGTYGYTF. The CDR3 DNA reads as TGTGCCGGTAGTATAGGGATTACAGGGGGCACCTATGGCTACACCTTC. The chain is built from TRBV19 and TRBJ1-2, with 9 bases lining up with TRBD1. The CDR3 is 16 amino acids. Germline CDR1 and CDR2: LNHDA and SQIVND (reference sequence).

The V and J genes are TRBV5-4 and TRBJ1-6; tentatively, D is TRBD1 (6 bases). The CDR3 loop spans 17 amino acids. V lost 4 bases, J lost 4 bases, and 18 bases lay in between. The V gene's germline CDR1 is SGHNT and CDR2 YYREEE (reference sequence). CDR3 DNA sequence: TGTGCCAGCAGCCTCCGGGACAAAAGATCGTATAATTCACCCCTCCACTTT. As protein: CASSLRDKRSYNSPLHF.

This clone was recorded only once. This chain connects TRBV2 to TRBJ2-3; 7 nucleotides align to TRBD1. The CDR3 length is 12 residues. CDR1 is SNHLY, CDR2 FYNNEI, per germline. Losses at the gene ends were 6 bases for V and 9 bases for J; bases not matched to a gene: 6. Here the CDR3 reads CASRSDRVTQYF. For the CDR3, the DNA is TGTGCCAGCAGGTCCGACAGGGTAACGCAGTATTTT. Using reference TRBV2 and TRBJ2-3 for the parts outside the CDR3, the full variable domain is EPEVTQTPSHQVTQMGQEVILRCVPISNHLYFYWYRQILGQKVEFLVSFYNNEISEKSEIFDDQFSVERPDGSNFTLKIRSTKLEDSAMYFCASRSDRVTQYFGPGTRLTVL.

The chain couples TRBV30 to TRBJ1-5; D might be TRBD1 (5 bases). The CDR3 runs 13 residues. The ends were cut back, 8 bases at V and 5 bases at J, with 16 bases in the middle. Germline V gene lookup returns CDR1 GTSNPN and CDR2 SVGIG (reference sequence). As DNA, the CDR3 is TGTGCCGGGGGGAAGGGACGAGATCAGCCCCAGCATTTT. This translates into CAGGKGRDQPQHF. Complete variable domain (other parts from reference TRBV30 and TRBJ1-5): SQTIHQWPATLVQPVGSPLSLECTVEGTSNPNLYWYRQAAGRGLQLLFYSVGIGQISSEVPQNLSASRPQDRQFILSSKKLLLSDSGFYLCAGGKGRDQPQHFGDGTRLSIL.

This chain connects TRBV7-3 to TRBJ1-1; no clear D gene. Trimming left V 5 bases short and J 4 bases short, with 8 bases between. CDR3 length: 12 residues. Per germline, CDR1 SGHTA and CDR2 FQGTGA. The CDR3 bases are TGTGCCAGCAGCCACGGAGGCACTGAAGCTTTCTTT. It is translated as CASSHGGTEAFF.

The J gene is TRBJ1-2, the V gene TRBV14; D gene ambiguous. V lost 0 bases to trimming and J lost 8 bases, with 16 bases between them. There are 15 residues in the CDR3. Germline-derived CDR1 and CDR2 are SGHDN and FVKESK. The CDR3 is CASSQEWGAYGGYTF. The DNA of the CDR3 is TGTGCCAGCAGCCAAGAATGGGGAGCTTATGGAGGCTACACCTTC.

This chain uses TRBV4-3 with TRBJ1-5; no reliable D call. The CDR3 extends over 15 amino acids. Trimming cost V 4 bases and J 2 bases, with 12 bases left between them. Germline lookup yields CDR1 LGHNA and CDR2 YSLEER. The CDR3 DNA reads as TGCGCCAGCAGCCCTCGTTGGGAGGGCAATCAGCCCCAGCATTTT. As protein: CASSPRWEGNQPQHF.

The J gene is TRBJ2-1, the V gene TRBV6-5; 8 positions agree with TRBD1. The CDR3 loop spans 14 amino acids. The trim removed 5 bases at V and 9 bases at J, leaving 9 bases unmatched. Germline V CDR1 and CDR2: MNHEY, SVGAGI. The CDR3, as DNA: TGTGCCAGCAGTGAATGGACAGGGAGAGGTGAGCAGTTCTTC. It encodes CASSEWTGRGEQFF.

J is TRBJ2-7 and V is TRBV5-1; no clear D. Germline CDR1 SGHRS, CDR2 YFSETQ. There are 14 residues in the CDR3. The V end was cut by 0 bases, the J end by 2 bases, with 9 bases between. CDR3 amino acids: CASSLVARAYEQYF. CDR3 DNA: TGCGCCAGCAGCTTGGTAGCCAGAGCCTACGAGCAGTACTTC.

The rearrangement uses TRBV6-5 and TRBJ1-3; D gene uncertain. Germline V gives CDR1 MNHEY, CDR2 SVGAGI. Trimming removed 5 bases from V and 3 bases from J, with 11 bases in between. The CDR3 covers 14 residues. CDR3 coding DNA: TGTGCCAGCAGTCAAAGACACCGTGGAAACACCATATATTTT. It encodes CASSQRHRGNTIYF.

The J gene is TRBJ2-7, the V gene TRBV7-9, with 11 bases that match TRBD2. The CDR3 is 17 residues long. The germline V gene encodes CDR1 SEHNR and CDR2 FQNEAQ (reference sequence). V lost 4 bases and J lost 2; bases outside the gene matches: 10. The CDR3 DNA reads as TGTGCCAGCAGCTCTCCCGGGACTAGCGGATTAACCTACGAGCAGTACTTC. It codes for CASSSPGTSGLTYEQYF.